This T cell receptor (beta chain) was identified in a study of control samples from healthy donors and cancer patients. There are 12 residues in the CDR3. V was shortened by 3 bases and J by 6 bases, with 7 bases between the two germline ends. Germline assignment: CDR1 MGHRA and CDR2 YSYEKL. The assay was immunoSEQ multiplex PCR, and TCRdb's table has in-frame clones only and misses some. The sample includes roughly 50,000 clones, around nine tenths of them seen just once. The chain employs TRBV4-1 and TRBJ2-3, with D uncertain. Sequenced sample: PBMCs. This clonotype was obtained from a man aged 30 to 39 with colorectal cancer. This chain's CDR3 is CASSQGADTQYF. For the CDR3, the DNA is TGCGCCAGCAGCCAGGGTGCGGATACGCAGTATTTT.